The 14 T cell receptor beta chains listed next were all sequenced from one sample in a study of shared clonotypes between healthy human individuals. Produced via immunoSEQ multiplex PCR; TCRdb's table is partial and in-frame only. The sample carries a few hundred thousand clones, just over 75% recorded once. Sequencing was done on a sample of PBMCs. Source of these receptors: a woman aged 40 to 50 in good health. Some clones in this sample may be carry-over from other donors' samples.

The V gene is TRBV29-1, the J gene TRBJ2-1; D is possibly TRBD1 (6 bases). V was clipped by 6 bases and J by 0 bases, with 15 bases between them. The CDR3 contains 15 residues. Germline CDR1 reads SQVTM; CDR2 reads ANQGSEA. The CDR3 nucleotides read TGCAGCGTCAGGACAGCCCTTAGCTCCTACAATGAGCAGTTCTTC. Translated: CSVRTALSSYNEQFF.

About this clone: With a much larger clone just one base away, this may be a read error. At the DNA level, this CDR3 is encoded by other sequences in the same sample as well. V usage is TRBV10-1 and J usage is TRBJ2-3; D is undetermined. Germline V gene data show CDR1 as WNHNN and CDR2 as SYGVQD (reference sequence). This CDR3 contains 12 residues. Trimming shortened V by 5 bases and J by 1 base, and 4 bases separated the two germline ends. The CDR3 is CASSLGTDTQYF. CDR3 nucleotides: TGCGCCAGCAGTTTGGGCACAGATACGCAGTATTTT.

The chain couples TRBV5-1 to TRBJ1-4; 11 bases match TRBD1. This CDR3 is built from 14 residues. V trimming: 3 bases; J trimming: 7 bases; junction bases outside the gene matches: 2. The germline V gene has CDR1 SGHRS and CDR2 YFSETQ. This chain's CDR3 is CASSSDRGLEKLFF. Written as DNA, the CDR3 is TGCGCCAGCAGCTCGGACAGGGGGCTTGAAAAACTGTTTTTT.

As for this clone: In the same sample, other DNA sequences code for this CDR3. This chain uses TRBV11-3 with TRBJ2-5; 10 bases match TRBD1. Per germline, CDR1 SGHNT and CDR2 YENEEA. The CDR3 sequence is 15 residues long. V was pared by 4 bases and J by 2 bases, with 4 bases of the junction left unmatched. CDR3 in amino acids: CASSSRTGGQETQYF. CDR3 DNA: TGTGCCAGCAGCTCCCGGACAGGGGGTCAAGAGACCCAGTACTTC.

This chain connects TRBV6-1 to TRBJ2-7; 10 bases fit TRBD1. The CDR3 runs to 14 residues. Losses at the gene ends were 6 bases for V and 7 bases for J; bases not matched to a gene: 9. The V gene's germline CDR1 is MNHNS and CDR2 SASEGT. The CDR3 loop is CASSRDRGPGEQYF. CDR3 DNA sequence: TGTGCCAGCAGCCGCGACAGGGGGCCGGGGGAGCAGTACTTC.

The chain has TRBV28 and TRBJ1-1, with D perhaps TRBD1 (6 bases). With 10 bases removed from V and 0 bases from J, the gap between germline ends came to 15 bases. CDR1 and CDR2 (germline): MDHEN, SYDVKM. This CDR3 has 14 amino acids. In DNA, the CDR3 is TGTGCCACTTGGACAGCCATAATGAACACTGAAGCTTTCTTT. It encodes CATWTAIMNTEAFF.

This clone was seen a handful of times. This sequence joins TRBV10-3 and TRBJ1-2; 8 bases line up with TRBD1. Trimming took 2 bases from V and 5 from J; bases not matched to a gene: 7. The CDR3 runs to 15 residues. CDR1 is ENHRY and CDR2 is SYGVKD in the germline V gene. In nucleotides, the CDR3 is TGTGCCATCAGTGAGACAACACAGGGGGGGTATGGCTACACCTTC. Translated, it gives CAISETTQGGYGYTF.

This clone was found once. The chain joins TRBV7-2 to TRBJ2-3, with 8 bases fitting TRBD1. V lost 3 bases and J lost 2; bases outside the gene matches: 7. The CDR3 length is 16 residues. From germline, CDR1 is SGHTA and CDR2 FQGNSA. CDR3: CASSFRRTGLTDTQYF. As DNA, the CDR3 is TGTGCCAGCAGCTTTCGGAGGACAGGGCTCACAGATACGCAGTATTTT.

The chain combines TRBV6-1 with TRBJ1-1, with D uncertain. The CDR3 runs 13 residues. Trimming shortened V by 0 bases and J by 5 bases, and 7 bases separated the two germline ends. Germline loops: CDR1 MNHNS, CDR2 SASEGT. The CDR3 DNA follows: TGTGCCAGCAGTGAAGCGTGGGTTACTGAAGCTTTCTTT. Translation: CASSEAWVTEAFF.

This clone was seen more than once but under ten times. The CDR3: CASSYAGLELFF. CDR3 bases: TGTGCCAGCAGTTACGCAGGATTGGAGCTGTTTTTT. V is TRBV6-6 and J is TRBJ2-2; no definite D call. This CDR3 contains 12 residues. V dropped 2 bases and J dropped 10 bases, with 8 bases sitting between them. The V gene's germline CDR1 is MNHNY and CDR2 SVGAGI (reference sequence).

As for this clone: Other DNA sequences in the same sample also yield this CDR3. The genes are TRBV5-6 and TRBJ2-7, with TRBD1 matching 9 bases. The germline gives CDR1 SGHDT, CDR2 YYEEEE. The CDR3 length is 13 residues. After removal of 3 bases from V and 5 bases from J, the junction contained 3 bases not matched to a gene. The CDR3 nucleotides are TGTGCCAGCAGCTCTGGGACAGGGAACGAGCAGTACTTC. Translated, it gives CASSSGTGNEQYF.

This sequence joins TRBV6-4 and TRBJ1-5, with 8 bases lining up with TRBD1. J lost 7 bases, V lost 3 bases, and 8 bases had no gene match. This CDR3 is built from 15 residues. CDR1 and CDR2 (germline): MRHNA, SNTAGT. CDR3 protein: CASSEGAGGDQPQHF. CDR3 sequence (DNA): TGTGCCAGCAGTGAGGGGGCAGGGGGCGACCAGCCCCAGCATTTT.

This chain connects TRBV7-1 to TRBJ1-2, with 7 nucleotides matching TRBD1. TRBV7-1 is known as an ORF, though its function is uncertain. V trimming: 7 bases; J trimming: 7 bases; junction bases outside the gene matches: 9. The CDR3 consists of 13 residues. CDR3 coding DNA: TGTGCCAGCAACCGACAGGGAGAGGGTGGCTACACCTTC. It yields the protein CASNRQGEGGYTF.

This chain uses TRBV30 with TRBJ1-2; D not resolved. The CDR3 runs 11 residues. Trimming took off 4 bases at V and 4 bases at J, with 7 bases between the two ends. The germline gives CDR1 GTSNPN, CDR2 SVGIG (reference sequence). The CDR3 DNA follows: TGTGCCTGGACTGGGCTCTATGGCTACACCTTC. It encodes CAWTGLYGYTF.